What follows is one T cell receptor beta chain and its context. The antigen is not known. The data were taken from a study of cytomegalovirus exposure and HLA in healthy donors. 60 Vbeta and 13 Jbeta primers were used in PCR. TCRdb's copy holds only in-frame clones and misses some; the assay was immunoSEQ multiplex PCR. The table lists more than 100,000 clones, approximately 75% of them singletons, with approximately 4.2% in the top ten. CDR3 length equals 15 residues. CDR1 SGDLS and CDR2 YYNGEE come from the germline V gene. V lost 0 bases and J 1 base, leaving 10 bases between the germline ends. Study results and limitations: The study put some 150 TCR beta chains on its list as cytomegalovirus-associated.

The sequenced sample was PBMCs. V and J are TRBV9 and TRBJ1-1; D is unclear. This TCR derives from a man between 50 and 59 years old in good health and CMV-seropositive. The CDR3 region has the DNA TGTGCCAGCAGCGTAGCAGGTGGTGGGAACACTGAAGCTTTCTTT. Protein: CASSVAGGGNTEAFF. Full variable domain (rest looked up from reference TRBV9 and TRBJ1-1): DSGVTQTPKHLITATGQRVTLRCSPRSGDLSVYWYQQSLDQGLQFLIQYYNGEERAKGNILERFSAQQFPDLHSELNLSSLELGDSALYFCASSVAGGGNTEAFFGQGTRLTVV.